The 10 T cell receptor beta chains below were found in one sample sequenced in a study of cytomegalovirus exposure and HLA in healthy donors (dated 2017 in TCRdb). The library was generated by the immunoSEQ multiplex PCR assay. The multiplex PCR relied on a mix of 60 forward primers for TCR Vbeta segments and 13 reverse primers for TCR Jbeta segments. TCRdb provides this immuneACCESS table in a form limited to in-frame rearrangements. Some clones are lacking; in checked studies, under half of them reflect an unresolved V gene, and why the rest are absent is not known. Present in this sample are 90,000 or so clones, roughly 77% of which were seen just once. The ten largest clones capture 4.2% of the sample. Sequencing was done on a sample of PBMCs. The receptors derive from a man aged 60 to 69 in good health and CMV-seronegative.

This clone is a singleton in its sample. The chain is built from TRBV19 and TRBJ2-1; 11 nucleotides agree with TRBD2. The CDR3 is 15 residues long. The germline gives CDR1 LNHDA, CDR2 SQIVND (reference sequence). J was trimmed by 6 bases and V by 5 bases; bases with no gene match: 6. The CDR3 region has the DNA TGTGCCAGTAGTTCGACTAGCGGGGTAGGCAATGAGCAGTTCTTC. It is translated as CASSSTSGVGNEQFF.

The CDR3 DNA sequence: TGTGCCAGCAGTATTAGCGGATACCAAGAGACCCAGTACTTC. Protein: CASSISGYQETQYF. V usage is TRBV2 and J usage is TRBJ2-5; tentative D call: TRBD2 (6 bases). The CDR3 runs 14 residues. CDR1 and CDR2 (germline): SNHLY, FYNNEI. Trimming stripped 5 bases from V and 0 bases from J, with 10 bases between.

V is TRBV30 and J is TRBJ1-2; 9 bases agree with TRBD1. The V gene's germline CDR1 is GTSNPN and CDR2 SVGIG (reference sequence). CDR3 length equals 12 residues. Trimming cost V 2 bases and J 8 bases; bases outside gene matches: 3. CDR3 in DNA: TGTGCCTGGAGTACAGGGGGCAAGGGCTACACCTTC. Its translation is CAWSTGGKGYTF.

The V and J genes are TRBV5-1 and TRBJ1-6, with 10 bases aligning to TRBD1. The trim removed 1 base at V and 10 bases at J, leaving 8 bases unmatched. The CDR3 totals 16 residues. Per the germline V gene, CDR1 is SGHRS and CDR2 is YFSETQ. The CDR3 nucleotides read TGCGCCAGCAGCTTGCAGGGACAGGGGTTCATGTCACCCCTCCACTTT. It specifies CASSLQGQGFMSPLHF.

This clone was seen more than once but under ten times. The gene calls are TRBV2 and TRBJ2-3, with unresolved D. CDR3 length equals 14 residues. Per germline, CDR1 SNHLY and CDR2 FYNNEI. The V end lost 6 bases, the J end lost 0 bases, and 10 bases lay between the germline ends. The CDR3 DNA reads TGTGCCAGCAGCCCACATCCAAGCACAGATACGCAGTATTTT. Translated: CASSPHPSTDTQYF.

The V call is TRBV12-5, the J call TRBJ1-6; D uncertain. The CDR3 runs 15 residues. Germline loops: CDR1 LGHNT, CDR2 FRNRAP. Trimming removed 0 bases from V and 8 bases from J, with 11 bases in between. CDR3: CASGLVETEDSPLHF. The DNA of the CDR3 is TGTGCTAGTGGTTTGGTAGAGACCGAGGATTCACCCCTCCACTTT.

The chain uses TRBV6-6 and TRBJ2-3; TRBD1 matches 11 bases. In germline, CDR1 is MNHNY, CDR2 SVGAGI (reference sequence). After removal of 0 bases from V and 2 bases from J, the junction contained 1 base not matched to a gene. This CDR3 is 16 amino acids long. The CDR3 loop reads CASSYSDRGLTDTQYF. The DNA of the CDR3 is TGTGCCAGCAGTTACTCGGACAGGGGGCTCACAGATACGCAGTATTTT.

This sequence joins TRBV7-6 and TRBJ1-5; possible D gene TRBD1, 5 bases. With 7 bases removed from V and 2 bases from J, the gap between germline ends came to 18 bases. The CDR3 is made up of 16 amino acids. Germline CDR1 reads SGHVS; CDR2 reads FNYEAQ. CDR3: CASTLRGGFGNQPQHF. The DNA of the CDR3 is TGTGCCAGCACCCTCCGGGGGGGTTTTGGCAATCAGCCCCAGCATTTT. The complete variable domain, with remaining parts taken from reference TRBV7-6 and TRBJ1-5, reads GAGVSQSPRYKVTKRGQDVALRCDPISGHVSLYWYRQALGQGPEFLTYFNYEAQQDKSGLPNDRFSAERPEGSISTLTIQRTEQRDSAMYRCASTLRGGFGNQPQHFGDGTRLSIL.

This clone was observed a single time. The rearrangement joins TRBV12-5 to TRBJ1-5; perhaps TRBD1 as D (5 bases). CDR1 and CDR2 from the germline V gene are LGHNT and FRNRAP. The V end lost 0 bases, the J end lost 3 bases, and 9 bases lay between the germline ends. There are 15 residues in the CDR3. CDR3 sequence reads: CASGLVEGANQPQHF. The CDR3 DNA sequence: TGTGCTAGTGGTTTGGTAGAAGGGGCCAATCAGCCCCAGCATTTT.

This chain uses TRBV7-9 with TRBJ1-4, with D maybe TRBD1 (5 bases). CDR3 size: 11 residues. The germline gives CDR1 SEHNR, CDR2 FQNEAQ (reference sequence). The V and J ends lost 5 bases and 15 bases respectively, with 13 bases between them. The CDR3 is CASSPGHFLFF. The CDR3 DNA reads TGTGCCAGCAGCCCCGGACACTTTTTGTTTTTT. The complete variable domain, with remaining parts taken from reference TRBV7-9 and TRBJ1-4, reads DTGVSQNPRHKITKRGQNVTFRCDPISEHNRLYWYRQTLGQGPEFLTYFQNEAQLEKSRLLSDRFSAERPKGSFSTLEIQRTEQGDSAMYLCASSPGHFLFFGSGTQLSVL.